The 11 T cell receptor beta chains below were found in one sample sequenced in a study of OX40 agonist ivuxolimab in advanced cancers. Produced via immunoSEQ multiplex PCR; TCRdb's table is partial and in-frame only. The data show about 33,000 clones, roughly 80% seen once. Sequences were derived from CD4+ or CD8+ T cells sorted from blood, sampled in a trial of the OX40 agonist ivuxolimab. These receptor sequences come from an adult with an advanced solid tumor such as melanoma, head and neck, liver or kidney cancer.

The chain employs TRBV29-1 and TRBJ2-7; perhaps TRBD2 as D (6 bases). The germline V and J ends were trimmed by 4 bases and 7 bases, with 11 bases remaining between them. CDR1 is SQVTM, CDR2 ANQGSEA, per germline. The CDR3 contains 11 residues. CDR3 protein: CSVGAEGEQYF. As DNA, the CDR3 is TGCAGCGTTGGGGCGGAGGGAGAGCAGTACTTC.

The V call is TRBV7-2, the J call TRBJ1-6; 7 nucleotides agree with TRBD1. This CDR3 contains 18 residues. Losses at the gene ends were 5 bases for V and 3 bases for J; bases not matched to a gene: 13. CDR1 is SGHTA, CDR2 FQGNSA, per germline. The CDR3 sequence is CASSLTDVGTDYNSPLHF. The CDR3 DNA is TGTGCCAGCAGCCTCACCGACGTCGGGACAGACTATAATTCACCCCTCCACTTT.

Here the CDR3 DNA reads TGTGCCACCAGCTCACCGGGACAGGGGGTCTCTGGGGCCAACGTCCTGACTTTC. Protein product: CATSSPGQGVSGANVLTF. V gene TRBV15 combines with J gene TRBJ2-6, with 11 bases fitting TRBD1. CDR3 size: 18 residues. After removal of 5 bases from V and 0 bases from J, the junction contained 6 bases not matched to a gene. In germline, CDR1 is LNHNV, CDR2 YYDKDF (reference sequence).

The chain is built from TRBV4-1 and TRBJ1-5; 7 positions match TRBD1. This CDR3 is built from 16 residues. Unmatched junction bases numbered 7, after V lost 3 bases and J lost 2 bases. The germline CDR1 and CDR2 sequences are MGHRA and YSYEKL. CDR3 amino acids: CASSHEDRVGNQPQHF. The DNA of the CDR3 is TGCGCCAGCAGCCATGAAGACAGGGTCGGCAATCAGCCCCAGCATTTT.

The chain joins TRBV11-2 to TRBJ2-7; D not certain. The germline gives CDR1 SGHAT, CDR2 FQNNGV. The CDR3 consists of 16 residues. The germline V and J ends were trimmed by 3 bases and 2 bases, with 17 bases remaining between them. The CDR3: CASSFEDNLRTYEQYF. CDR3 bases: TGTGCCAGCAGCTTTGAGGATAACCTCCGAACCTACGAGCAGTACTTC.

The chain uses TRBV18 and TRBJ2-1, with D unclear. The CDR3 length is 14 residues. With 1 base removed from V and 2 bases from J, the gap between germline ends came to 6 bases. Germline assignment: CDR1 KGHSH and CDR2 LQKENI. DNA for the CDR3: TGTGCCAGCTCACCACAGGGCCCCTACAATGAGCAGTTCTTC. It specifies CASSPQGPYNEQFF.

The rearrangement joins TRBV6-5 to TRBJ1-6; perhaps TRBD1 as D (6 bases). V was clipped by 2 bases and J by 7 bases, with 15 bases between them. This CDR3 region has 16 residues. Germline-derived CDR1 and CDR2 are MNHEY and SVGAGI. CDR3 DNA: TGTGCCAGCAGTTACGAGGTGGCAGGGGTGAATTCACCCCTCCACTTT. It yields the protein CASSYEVAGVNSPLHF.

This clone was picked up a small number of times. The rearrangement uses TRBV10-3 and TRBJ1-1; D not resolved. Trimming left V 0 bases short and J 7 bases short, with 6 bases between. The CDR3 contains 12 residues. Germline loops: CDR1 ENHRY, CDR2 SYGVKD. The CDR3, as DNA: TGTGCCATCAGTGAGTCCCCTTTTGAAGCTTTCTTT. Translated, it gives CAISESPFEAFF.

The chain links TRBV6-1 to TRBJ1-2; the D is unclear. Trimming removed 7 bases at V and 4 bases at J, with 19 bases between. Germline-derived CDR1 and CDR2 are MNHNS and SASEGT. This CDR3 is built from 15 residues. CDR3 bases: TGTGCCAGCATCCTGAACGGGCAGATTACCTATGGCTACACCTTC. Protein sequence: CASILNGQITYGYTF.

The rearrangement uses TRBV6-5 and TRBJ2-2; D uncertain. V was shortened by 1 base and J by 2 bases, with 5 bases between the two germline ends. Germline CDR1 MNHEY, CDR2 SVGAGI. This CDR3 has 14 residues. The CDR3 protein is CASSYFSNTGELFF. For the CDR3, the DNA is TGTGCCAGCAGTTACTTCAGTAACACCGGGGAGCTGTTTTTT.

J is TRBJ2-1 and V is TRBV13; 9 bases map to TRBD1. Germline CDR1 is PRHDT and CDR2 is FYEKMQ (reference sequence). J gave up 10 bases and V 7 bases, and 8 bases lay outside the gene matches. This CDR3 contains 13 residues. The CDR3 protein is CASTAGTGNEQFF. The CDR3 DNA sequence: TGTGCCAGCACCGCGGGGACAGGGAACGAGCAGTTCTTC.